This T cell receptor (beta chain) was observed in a study of CD8 T cells in Susac syndrome. Reverse transcription of roughly 0.5 to 1 ug RNA was carried out with random hexamers. TCRdb independently ran MiXCR on the immunoSEQ multiplex PCR reads; one entry per CDR3 protein. This table has 100,000 to 150,000 distinct CDR3 sequences, roughly 95% appearing once. The CDR3 is 11 amino acids. Germline CDR1 reads SQVTM; CDR2 reads ANQGSEA. V lost 5 bases to trimming and J lost 6 bases; unmatched junction nucleotides: 3. This chain uses TRBV29-1 with TRBJ2-7; 8 nucleotides agree with TRBD1. Sequencing was performed on CD4+ T cells from PBMCs. The TCR comes from a human donor in good health. CDR3 nucleotide sequence: TGCAGCGTTTTCAGGGGGCGCGAGCAGTACTTC. This encodes CSVFRGREQYF.